This record looks at one TCR beta chain sequence and its context. The record originates from a study of blood T cell repertoires in COVID-19. Data came from immunoSEQ multiplex PCR; TCRdb stores just in-frame clones and leaves some out. The table has 250,000 to 300,000 clones, 89% seen once; the top ten hold roughly an eighth. Sequences were obtained from peripheral blood. This TCR derives from an older woman with acute or convalescent COVID-19.

CDR3 DNA sequence: TGTGCCAGCAGTGGGCGGAGGTCACCCTCCAGTAATCAGCCCCAGCATTTT. It encodes CASSGRRSPSSNQPQHF. The V and J genes are TRBV2 and TRBJ1-5; no definite D call. The CDR3 contains 17 residues. Trimming took 4 bases from V and 4 from J, leaving 20 bases between them. Germline values: CDR1 SNHLY, CDR2 FYNNEI.